The 5 T cell receptor beta chains given below trace back to one sample, sequenced in a study of T cells after yellow fever vaccination. TCRdb reprocessed the 5' RACE reads via MiXCR and lists one record per CDR3 protein. The sample contains 300,000 to 400,000 distinct CDR3 sequences, about 10% of which appear only once. The sequencing here drew on CD4+ T cells sorted from PBMCs, taken 45 days after the yellow fever booster vaccination. These receptors all stem from a man between 18 and 35 years old who received the YFV17D yellow fever vaccine.

This chain uses TRBV7-8 with TRBJ2-2; 9 positions match TRBD2. The CDR3 spans 14 residues. CDR1 is SGHVS, CDR2 FQNEAQ, per germline. V trimming: 11 bases; J trimming: 2 bases; junction bases outside the gene matches: 6. The CDR3 sequence is CASIAGANTGELFF. CDR3 DNA: TGTGCCTCGATAGCGGGGGCTAACACCGGGGAGCTGTTTTTT. Full variable domain (remainder filled in from reference TRBV7-8 and TRBJ2-2): GAGVSQSPRYKVAKRGQDVALRCDPISGHVSLFWYQQALGQGPEFLTYFQNEAQLDKSGLPSDRFFAERPEGSVSTLKIQRTQQEDSAVYLCASIAGANTGELFFGEGSRLTVL.

In its sample, this clonotype was seen a few times. The chain has TRBV7-9 and TRBJ1-1; weak D call: TRBD1 (5 bases). Germline V gene sequence: CDR1 SEHNR, CDR2 FQNEAQ (reference sequence). The length of the CDR3 is 14 residues. Trimming pared 1 base from V and 4 bases from J, leaving 10 bases between. Here the CDR3 reads CASSLGVGGTEAFF. Here the CDR3 DNA reads TGTGCCAGCAGCTTAGGAGTCGGGGGCACTGAAGCTTTCTTT.

The chain is built from TRBV20-1 and TRBJ1-5; D gene unclear. Germline V CDR1 and CDR2: DFQATT, SNEGSKA (reference sequence). Trimming took off 1 base at V and 5 bases at J, with 9 bases between the two ends. This CDR3 is 13 amino acids long. CDR3 nucleotide sequence: TGCAGTGCTAGAGGAGACGGGGATCAGCCCCAGCATTTT. It translates to CSARGDGDQPQHF.

This clonotype was recorded a few times. The V gene is TRBV6-5, the J gene TRBJ2-1; 7 positions match TRBD2. The CDR3 sequence is 15 residues long. In germline, CDR1 is MNHEY, CDR2 SVGAGI. J was trimmed by 7 bases and V by 5 bases; bases with no gene match: 11. CDR3 DNA: TGTGCCAGCAGTCTGACTAGCTCGATAGTTAATGAGCAGTTCTTC. This translates into CASSLTSSIVNEQFF.

This clonotype was seen a handful of times. The rearrangement uses TRBV28 and TRBJ2-7; TRBD1 is a possible D gene (6 bases). V gave up 11 bases and J gave up 6 bases, with 20 bases separating them. The CDR3 runs 13 residues. Germline-derived CDR1 and CDR2 are MDHEN and SYDVKM. CDR3 coding DNA: TGTGCCGGCACCGGGACAATATGTAGCGAGCAGTACGTC. It yields the protein CAGTGTICSEQYV.